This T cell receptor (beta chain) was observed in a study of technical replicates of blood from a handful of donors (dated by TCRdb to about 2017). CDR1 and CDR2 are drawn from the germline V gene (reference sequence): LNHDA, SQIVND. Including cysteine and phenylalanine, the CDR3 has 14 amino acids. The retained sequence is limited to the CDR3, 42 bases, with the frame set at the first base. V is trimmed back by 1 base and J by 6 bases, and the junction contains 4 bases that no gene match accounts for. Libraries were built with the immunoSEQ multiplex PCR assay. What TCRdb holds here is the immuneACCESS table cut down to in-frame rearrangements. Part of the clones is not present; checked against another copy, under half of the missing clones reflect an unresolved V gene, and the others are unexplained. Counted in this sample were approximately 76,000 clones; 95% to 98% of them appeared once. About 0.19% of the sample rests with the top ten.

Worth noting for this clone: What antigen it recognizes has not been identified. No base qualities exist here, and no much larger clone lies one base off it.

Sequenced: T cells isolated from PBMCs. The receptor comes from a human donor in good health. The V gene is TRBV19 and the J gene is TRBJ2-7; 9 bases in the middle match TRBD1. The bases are TGTGCCAGTAGTATAGGGGACAGGGTGGGCGAGCAGTACTTC. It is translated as CASSIGDRVGEQYF.